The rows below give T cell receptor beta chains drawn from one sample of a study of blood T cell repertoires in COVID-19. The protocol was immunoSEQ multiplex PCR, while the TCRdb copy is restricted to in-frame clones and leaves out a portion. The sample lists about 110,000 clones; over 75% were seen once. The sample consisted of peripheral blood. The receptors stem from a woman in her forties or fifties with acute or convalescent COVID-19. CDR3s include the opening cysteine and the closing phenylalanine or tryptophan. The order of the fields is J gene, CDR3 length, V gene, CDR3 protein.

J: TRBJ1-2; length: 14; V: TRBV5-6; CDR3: CASSLQGLGYGYTF
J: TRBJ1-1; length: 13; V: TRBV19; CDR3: CASSIQGNTEAFF
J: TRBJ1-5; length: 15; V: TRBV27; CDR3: CASRFRGLGNQPQHF
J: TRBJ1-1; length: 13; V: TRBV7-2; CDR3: CASSLYRRGEAFF
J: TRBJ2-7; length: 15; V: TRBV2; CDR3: CASSEGTGGTYEQYF
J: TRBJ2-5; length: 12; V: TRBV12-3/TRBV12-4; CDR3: CASSPTRRAQYF
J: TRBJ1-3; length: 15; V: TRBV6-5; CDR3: CASRTPGSAGNTIYF
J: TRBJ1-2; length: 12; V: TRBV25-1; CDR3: CASHTGNYGYTF
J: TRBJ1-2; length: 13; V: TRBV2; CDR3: CASSSDPTYGYTF
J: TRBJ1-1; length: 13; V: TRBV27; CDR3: CASSLNGLTEAFF
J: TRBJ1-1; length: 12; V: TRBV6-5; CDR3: CASSSRTGEAFF
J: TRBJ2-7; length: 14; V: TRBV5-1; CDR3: CASSLQGPPYEQYF
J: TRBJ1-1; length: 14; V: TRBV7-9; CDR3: CASSPQTVNTEAFF
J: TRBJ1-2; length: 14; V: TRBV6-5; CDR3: CASSPGTGANGYTF
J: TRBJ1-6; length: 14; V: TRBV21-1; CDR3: CASSNGDWGSPLHF
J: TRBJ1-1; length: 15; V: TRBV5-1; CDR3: CASSQIPGQGNEAFF
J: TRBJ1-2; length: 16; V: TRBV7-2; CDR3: CASSPARVGGNYGYTF
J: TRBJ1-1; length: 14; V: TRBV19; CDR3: CASSKTAMNTEAFF
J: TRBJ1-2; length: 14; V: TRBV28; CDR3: CASSSPFRAYGYTF
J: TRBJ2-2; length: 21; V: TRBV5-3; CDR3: CARSSPKGVGTAGGNTGELFF
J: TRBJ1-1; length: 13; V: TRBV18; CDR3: CASSPSQRTEAFF
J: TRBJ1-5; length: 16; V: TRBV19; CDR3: CASTHGGIYSNQPQHF